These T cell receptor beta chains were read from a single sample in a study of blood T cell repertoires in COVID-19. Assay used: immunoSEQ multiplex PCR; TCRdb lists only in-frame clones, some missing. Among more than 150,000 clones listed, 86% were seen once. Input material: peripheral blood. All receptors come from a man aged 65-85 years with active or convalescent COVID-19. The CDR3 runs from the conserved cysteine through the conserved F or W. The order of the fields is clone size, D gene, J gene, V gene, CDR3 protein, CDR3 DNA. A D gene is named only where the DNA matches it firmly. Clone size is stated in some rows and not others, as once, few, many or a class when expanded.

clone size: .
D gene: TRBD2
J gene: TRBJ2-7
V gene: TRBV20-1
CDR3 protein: CSASNPGGGYEQYF
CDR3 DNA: TGCAGTGCTAGTAATCCGGGAGGGGGCTACGAGCAGTACTTC

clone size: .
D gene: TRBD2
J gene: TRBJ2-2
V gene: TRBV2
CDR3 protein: CASSELKLAGVVGELFF
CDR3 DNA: TGTGCCAGCAGTGAGCTTAAACTAGCGGGAGTTGTCGGGGAGCTGTTTTTT

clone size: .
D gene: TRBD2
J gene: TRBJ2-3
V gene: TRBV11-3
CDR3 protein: CASSSGGPQYF
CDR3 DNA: TGTGCCAGCAGCTCGGGAGGGCCTCAGTATTTT

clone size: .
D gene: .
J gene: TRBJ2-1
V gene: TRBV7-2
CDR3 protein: CASSATGPGQFF
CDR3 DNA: TGTGCCAGCAGCGCGACAGGCCCGGGGCAGTTCTTC

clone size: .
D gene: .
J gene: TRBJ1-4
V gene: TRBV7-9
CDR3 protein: CASSLSRASTNEKLFF
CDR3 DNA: TGTGCCAGCAGCTTAAGCAGGGCCTCCACTAATGAAAAACTGTTTTTT

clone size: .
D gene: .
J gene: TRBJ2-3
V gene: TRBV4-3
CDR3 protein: CASSQAGVAWGDTQYF
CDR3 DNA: TGCGCCAGCAGCCAAGCGGGGGTCGCTTGGGGAGATACGCAGTATTTT

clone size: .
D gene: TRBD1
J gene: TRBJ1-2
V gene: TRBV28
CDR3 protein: CASSNGDSPNYGYTF
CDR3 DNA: TGTGCCAGCAGTAACGGGGACAGCCCTAACTATGGCTACACCTTC

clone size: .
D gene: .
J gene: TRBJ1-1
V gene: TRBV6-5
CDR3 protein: CASNTPGGLTEAFF
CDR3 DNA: TGTGCCAGCAACACACCGGGAGGTTTGACTGAAGCTTTCTTT

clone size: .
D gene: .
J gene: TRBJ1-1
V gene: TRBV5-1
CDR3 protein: CASSSNSGVLRTEAFF
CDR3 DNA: TGCGCCAGCAGCTCGAATTCAGGGGTCTTGCGGACTGAAGCTTTCTTT

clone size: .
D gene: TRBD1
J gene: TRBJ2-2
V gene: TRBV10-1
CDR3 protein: CASSDPGQGGTGELFF
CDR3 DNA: TGCGCCAGCAGTGATCCGGGACAGGGAGGAACCGGGGAGCTGTTTTTT

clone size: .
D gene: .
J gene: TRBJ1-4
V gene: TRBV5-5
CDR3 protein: CASSLAGGVDEKLFF
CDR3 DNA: TGTGCCAGCAGCTTGGCCGGAGGGGTAGATGAAAAACTGTTTTTT

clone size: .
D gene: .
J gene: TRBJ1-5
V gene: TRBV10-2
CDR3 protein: CASSPSGKQPQHF
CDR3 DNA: TGCGCCAGCAGCCCCTCCGGGAAGCAGCCCCAGCATTTT

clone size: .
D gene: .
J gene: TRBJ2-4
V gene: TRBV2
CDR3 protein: CASKGDAKNIQYF
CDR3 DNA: TGTGCCAGCAAGGGAGATGCCAAAAACATTCAGTACTTC

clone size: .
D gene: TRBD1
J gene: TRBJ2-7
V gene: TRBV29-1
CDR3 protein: CSALLGTGRADEQYF
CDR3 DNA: TGCAGCGCACTACTGGGGACAGGGCGAGCAGACGAGCAGTACTTC

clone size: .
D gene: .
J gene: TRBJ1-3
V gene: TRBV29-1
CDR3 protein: CSVGDIQGNTIYF
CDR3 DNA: TGCAGCGTTGGGGACATCCAGGGAAACACCATATATTTT

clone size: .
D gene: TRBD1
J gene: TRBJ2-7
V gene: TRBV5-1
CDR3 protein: CASSPKPRQGIIYEQYF
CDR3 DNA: TGCGCCAGCAGCCCGAAGCCCCGACAGGGGATTATCTACGAGCAGTACTTC

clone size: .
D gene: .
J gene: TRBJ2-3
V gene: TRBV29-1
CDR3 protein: CSVGVHTDTQYF
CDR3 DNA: TGCAGCGTCGGAGTCCACACAGATACGCAGTATTTT

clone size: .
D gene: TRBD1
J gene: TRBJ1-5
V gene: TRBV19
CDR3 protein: CASSIARDRDQPQHF
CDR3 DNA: TGTGCCAGTAGTATAGCCCGGGACAGGGATCAGCCCCAGCATTTT

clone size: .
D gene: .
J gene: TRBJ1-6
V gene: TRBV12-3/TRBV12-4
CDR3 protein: CATGRAPSPLHF
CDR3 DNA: TGTGCCACAGGTCGCGCCCCCTCACCCCTCCACTTT

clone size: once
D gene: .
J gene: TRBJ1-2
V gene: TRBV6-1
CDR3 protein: CASSEKLRDWGYTF
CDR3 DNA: TGTGCCAGCAGTGAAAAGTTGCGAGACTGGGGCTACACCTTC

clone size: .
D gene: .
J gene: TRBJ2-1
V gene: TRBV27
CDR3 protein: CASSLTFPLGGYNEQFF
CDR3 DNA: TGTGCCAGCAGTTTAACATTTCCCCTCGGGGGCTACAATGAGCAGTTCTTC

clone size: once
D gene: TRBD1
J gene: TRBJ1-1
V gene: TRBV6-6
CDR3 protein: CASSRSGTGDQNTEAFF
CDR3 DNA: TGTGCCAGCAGTCGATCCGGGACAGGGGACCAGAACACTGAAGCTTTCTTT

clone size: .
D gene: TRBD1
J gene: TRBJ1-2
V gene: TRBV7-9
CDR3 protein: CASSSWTGTLGSYGYTF
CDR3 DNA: TGTGCCAGCAGCTCCTGGACAGGGACGCTGGGGTCCTATGGCTACACCTTC

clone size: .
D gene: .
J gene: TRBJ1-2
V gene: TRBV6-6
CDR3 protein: CASRSGQTVGYTF
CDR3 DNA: TGTGCCAGCAGATCCGGACAGACGGTTGGCTACACCTTC

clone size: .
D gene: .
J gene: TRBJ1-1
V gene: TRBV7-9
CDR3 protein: CASSDRGVGTEAFF
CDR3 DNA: TGTGCCAGCAGCGACCGGGGGGTAGGCACTGAAGCTTTCTTT

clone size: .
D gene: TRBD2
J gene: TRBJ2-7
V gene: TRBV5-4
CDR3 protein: CASSLGRGLAGTLSAYEQYF
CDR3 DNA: TGTGCCAGCAGCTTGGGGAGGGGACTAGCGGGAACACTCTCTGCCTACGAGCAGTACTTC

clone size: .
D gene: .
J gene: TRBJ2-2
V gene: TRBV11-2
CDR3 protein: CASSLAGELFF
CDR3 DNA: TGTGCCAGCAGCTTAGCTGGGGAGCTGTTTTTT

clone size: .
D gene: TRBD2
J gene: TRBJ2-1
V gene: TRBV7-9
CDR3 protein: CASSLTGSGRAHNEQFF
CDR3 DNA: TGTGCCAGCAGCTTAACGGGCAGCGGGAGGGCACACAATGAGCAGTTCTTC

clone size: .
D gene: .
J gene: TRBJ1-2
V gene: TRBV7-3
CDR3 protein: CASSSTGSGGYTF
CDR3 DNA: TGTGCCAGCAGCTCCACAGGGTCCGGGGGCTACACCTTC

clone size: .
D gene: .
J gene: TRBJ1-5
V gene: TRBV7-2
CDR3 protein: CASSQEGYQPQHF
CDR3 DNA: TGTGCCAGCAGTCAGGAAGGTTATCAGCCCCAGCATTTT

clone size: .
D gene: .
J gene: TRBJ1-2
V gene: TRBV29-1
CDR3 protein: CSVEIQAPYGYTF
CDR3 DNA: TGCAGCGTTGAAATCCAGGCCCCCTATGGCTACACCTTC